The sequence of this TCR beta chain was determined in a study of OX40 agonist ivuxolimab in advanced cancers. The wider study: In this cohort, patients received ivuxolimab, an agonistic anti-OX40 (CD134) antibody. Three patients got partial responses; one had hepatocellular carcinoma and two had cutaneous melanoma.

In germline, CDR1 is SGHNT, CDR2 YYREEE (reference sequence). V was trimmed by 7 bases and J by 7 bases, leaving 21 bases between them. The length of the CDR3 is 14 residues. Clones were read by immunoSEQ multiplex PCR, and TCRdb kept only the in-frame ones, dropping some. The sample has some 68,000 clones; 80% to 90% are singletons. Note on this clone: Its antigen is currently unknown.

Points from the study as a whole: Certain nonresponders likewise exhibited a low normalized T-cell clonal expansion.

This specimen consisted of CD4+ or CD8+ T cells sorted from blood, obtained in a trial of the OX40 agonist ivuxolimab. The rearrangement joins TRBV5-4 to TRBJ2-7; perhaps TRBD1 as D (7 bases). The sequence was collected from an adult with an advanced solid tumor such as melanoma, head and neck, liver or kidney cancer. Written as DNA, the CDR3 is TGTGCCAGCCGGAATGCAGGGGGTGCGGGGGAGCAGTACTTC. This sequence encodes CASRNAGGAGEQYF.